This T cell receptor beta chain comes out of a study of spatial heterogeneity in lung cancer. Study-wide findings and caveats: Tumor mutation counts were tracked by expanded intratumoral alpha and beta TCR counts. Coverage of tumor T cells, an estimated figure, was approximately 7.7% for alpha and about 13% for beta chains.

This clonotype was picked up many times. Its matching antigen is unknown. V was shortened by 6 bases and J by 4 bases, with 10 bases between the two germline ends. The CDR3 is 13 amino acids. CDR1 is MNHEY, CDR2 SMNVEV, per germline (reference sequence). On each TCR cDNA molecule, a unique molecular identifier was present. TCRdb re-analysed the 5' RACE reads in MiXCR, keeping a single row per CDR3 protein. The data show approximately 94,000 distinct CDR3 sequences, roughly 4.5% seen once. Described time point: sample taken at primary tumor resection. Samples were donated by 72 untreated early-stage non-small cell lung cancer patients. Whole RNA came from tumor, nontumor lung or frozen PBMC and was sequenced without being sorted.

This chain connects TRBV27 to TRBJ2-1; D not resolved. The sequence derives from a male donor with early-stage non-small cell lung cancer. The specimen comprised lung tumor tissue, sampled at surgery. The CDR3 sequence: CASSLSSYNEQFF. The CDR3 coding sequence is TGTGCCAGCAGCTTAAGCTCTTACAATGAGCAGTTCTTC.